Each of the 16 T cell receptor beta chains below was sequenced from the same sample in a study of T-cell memory formation after mild COVID-19 (dated by TCRdb to the early 2020s). Libraries were constructed by 5' RACE. TCRdb lists the instrument as Illumina NovaSeq 6000. TCRdb itself trimmed the public reads at Q25 with fastp, ran MiXCR and retained productive beta chains. Rows are unified per CDR3 protein, each entry keeping the most common DNA and genes. This sample holds some 57,000 distinct CDR3 sequences; 9% to 15% were observed only once. The ten largest account for approximately 24% of the sample. Sequencing used PBMCs or a T cell subset sorted from them (not recorded which). These TCRs come from a young man who had mild COVID-19 (a few samples of this study predate the infection). The sample titles of this study are shuffled in the database, so cell type and time point are left out; the donor was told from shared clones.

The CDR3, as DNA: TGTGCCAGCAGCCAAGGCGCGAACTATGGCTACACCTTC. This translates into CASSQGANYGYTF. This chain uses TRBV14 with TRBJ1-2; D gene uncertain. Germline V gene lookup returns CDR1 SGHDN and CDR2 FVKESK. Trimming cost V 1 base and J 2 bases, with 5 bases left between them. This CDR3 comprises 13 residues. The full variable domain, completed using reference TRBV14 and TRBJ1-2, is EAGVTQFPSHSVIEKGQTVTLRCDPISGHDNLYWYRRVMGKEIKFLLHFVKESKQDESGMPNNRFLAERTGGTYSTLKVQPAELEDSGVYFCASSQGANYGYTFGSGTRLTVV.

This clonotype came up a few times. The chain links TRBV5-1 to TRBJ2-5, with TRBD1 matching over 11 bases. The germline V gene has CDR1 SGHRS and CDR2 YFSETQ. The CDR3 has 14 residues. Unmatched junction bases numbered 3, after V lost 5 bases and J lost 3 bases. CDR3 in amino acids: CASSRDRGKETQYF. The CDR3 DNA reads TGCGCCAGCAGTCGGGACAGGGGGAAAGAGACCCAGTACTTC. The full variable domain, rest sourced from reference TRBV5-1 and TRBJ2-5, is KAGVTQTPRYLIKTRGQQVTLSCSPISGHRSVSWYQQTPGQGLQFLFEYFSETQRNKGNFPGRFSGRQFSNSRSEMNVSTLELGDSALYLCASSRDRGKETQYFGPGTRLLVL.

The V call is TRBV5-1, the J call TRBJ1-6; TRBD1 aligns across 9 bases. Germline values: CDR1 SGHRS, CDR2 YFSETQ. The CDR3 consists of 14 residues. V lost 0 bases and J lost 16; bases outside the gene matches: 8. In DNA form, the CDR3 reads TGCGCCAGCAGCTTGGACAGGGGGCTGTCGGGTCTCCACTTT. Encoded protein: CASSLDRGLSGLHF.

This clonotype was found a few times. This rearrangement joins TRBV6-2 or TRBV6-3 to TRBJ2-2; 10 nucleotides line up with TRBD1. The germline V gene encodes CDR1 MNHEY and CDR2 SVGEGT. This CDR3 is built from 15 residues. V gave up 5 bases and J gave up 4 bases; unmatched junction bases: 4. The CDR3 DNA follows: TGTGCCAGCAGTCGACAGGGGGCCCCCACCGGGGAGCTGTTTTTT. It translates to CASSRQGAPTGELFF.

This clonotype was seen a few times. The chain combines TRBV6-2 or TRBV6-3 with TRBJ2-1; 8 nucleotides agree with TRBD1. Trimming cost V 6 bases and J 8 bases; bases outside gene matches: 12. The germline CDR1 and CDR2 sequences are MNHEY and SVGEGT. The CDR3 extends over 15 amino acids. Here the CDR3 reads CASRHAGQGVHEQFF. The CDR3 bases are TGTGCCAGCAGACACGCCGGACAGGGAGTCCATGAGCAGTTCTTC.

This clonotype showed up just a few times. This chain links TRBV6-2 or TRBV6-3 with TRBJ2-1; TRBD1 matches at 8 bases. The V gene's germline CDR1 is MNHEY and CDR2 SVGEGT. The ends lost 2 bases at V and 6 bases at J; junction bases unmatched: 12. The CDR3 extends over 17 amino acids. The CDR3: CASSYDPWDQGANEQFF. The DNA of the CDR3 is TGTGCCAGCAGTTACGACCCCTGGGACCAGGGGGCCAATGAGCAGTTCTTC.

This clonotype occurred a few times. The chain links TRBV3-2 to TRBJ2-2; the D segment call TRBD1 is taken from the table without a DNA check. TRBV3-2 is reported as a pseudogene. There are 19 residues in the CDR3. The CDR3 loop is CASSQSGTGVSSGTGELFF. The CDR3 bases are TGTGCCAGCAGCCAGAGCGGGACAGGGGTTTCGTCGGGTACCGGGGAGCTGTTTTTT.

The CDR3, as DNA: TGCAGTGCTATAATACCAGGCGCCCATGATGGCTACACCTTC. Translation gives CSAIIPGAHDGYTF. This chain joins TRBV20-1 and TRBJ1-2; D gene uncertain. Germline V CDR1 and CDR2: DFQATT, SNEGSKA (reference sequence). V was clipped by 4 bases and J by 6 bases, with 18 bases between them. The CDR3 totals 14 residues.

Worth noting for this clonotype: A much larger clonotype is one base distant, so this may be a read error. The genes are TRBV4-3 and TRBJ1-1; D not certain. Germline V CDR1 and CDR2: LGHNA, YSLEER. CDR3 length equals 11 residues. Trimming took 1 base from V and 6 from J, leaving 3 bases between them. The CDR3 DNA follows: TGCGCCAGCAGCCAAGGGGCTGAAGCTTTCTTT. Residues: CASSQGAEAFF.

This clonotype showed up many times. The rearrangement joins TRBV19 to TRBJ1-1; D is possibly TRBD1 (5 bases). The V and J ends lost 3 bases and 8 bases respectively, with 13 bases between them. The CDR3 sequence is 13 residues long. Germline assignment: CDR1 LNHDA and CDR2 SQIVND (reference sequence). The CDR3 DNA reads as TGTGCCAGTAGTATTAGCTCGGGGACCGAAGCTTTCTTT. Residues: CASSISSGTEAFF. Based on the CDR3 plus reference TRBV19 and TRBJ1-1, the full variable domain is DGGITQSPKYLFRKEGQNVTLSCEQNLNHDAMYWYRQDPGQGLRLIYYSQIVNDFQKGDIAEGYSVSREKKESFPLTVTSAQKNPTAFYLCASSISSGTEAFFGQGTRLTVV.

This clonotype was counted at least ten times. This chain uses TRBV3-1 with TRBJ1-2, with unresolved D. The V end lost 0 bases, the J end lost 8 bases, and 13 bases lay between the germline ends. The CDR3 spans 14 residues. Germline values: CDR1 LGHDT, CDR2 YNNKEL (reference sequence). DNA of the CDR3: TGTGCCAGCAGCCAAGACAGTCTTTATAGCGGCTACACCTTC. This codes for CASSQDSLYSGYTF.

This clonotype showed up just a few times. V gene TRBV5-6 combines with J gene TRBJ2-5; 7 positions match TRBD1. Trimming removed 4 bases from V and 5 bases from J; junction bases left unmatched: 8. The CDR3 totals 14 residues. Germline lookup yields CDR1 SGHDT and CDR2 YYEEEE. CDR3 DNA sequence: TGTGCCAGCAGCCCAGGGGGACCCGGGGAGACCCAGTACTTC. Translated, it gives CASSPGGPGETQYF.

In this sample, this clonotype turned up many times. The chain carries TRBV5-1 and TRBJ2-7; 8 nucleotides match TRBD1. V was clipped by 7 bases and J by 2 bases; unmatched bases: 5. This CDR3 is built from 13 residues. Germline CDR1 SGHRS, CDR2 YFSETQ. As DNA, the CDR3 is TGCGCCAGCGGGTCGACAGGGGCCTACGAGCAGTACTTC. This sequence encodes CASGSTGAYEQYF.

This clonotype was recorded many times. The V and J genes are TRBV7-2 and TRBJ2-1; D is possibly TRBD1 or TRBD2 (5 bases each). Germline CDR1 SGHTA, CDR2 FQGNSA. Trimming stripped 5 bases from V and 11 bases from J, with 19 bases between. This CDR3 has 14 residues. CDR3 bases: TGTGCCAGCAGCCCAGTACCAGCTTGGGGGAAGCAGTTCTTC. Its translation: CASSPVPAWGKQFF.

This clonotype has only a few counts. J is TRBJ2-1 and V is TRBV15; D ambiguous. This CDR3 contains 14 residues. Trimming took off 3 bases at V and 10 bases at J, with 16 bases between the two ends. Looked up from germline, CDR1 is LNHNV and CDR2 is YYDKDF (reference sequence). The CDR3 here is CATSSKLTITEQFF. CDR3 DNA sequence: TGTGCCACCAGCAGTAAACTTACGATTACGGAGCAGTTCTTC.

This clonotype was detected ten times or more. This chain links TRBV5-1 with TRBJ2-7, with TRBD1 matching over 8 bases. The CDR3 has 14 amino acids. J gave up 2 bases and V 3 bases, and 4 bases lay outside the gene matches. The germline V gene encodes CDR1 SGHRS and CDR2 YFSETQ. The CDR3 loop reads CASSYDRGAYEQYF. Here the CDR3 DNA reads TGCGCCAGCAGCTACGACAGGGGCGCCTACGAGCAGTACTTC.